Each of the 11 T cell receptor beta chains below was sequenced from the same sample in a study of OX40 agonist ivuxolimab in advanced cancers. The assay was immunoSEQ multiplex PCR, and TCRdb's table has in-frame clones only and misses some. The data show around 11,000 clones, roughly 80% seen once. The sample was CD4+ or CD8+ T cells sorted from blood, taken in a trial of the OX40 agonist ivuxolimab. The receptors derive from an adult with an advanced solid tumor such as melanoma, head and neck, liver or kidney cancer.

The V gene is TRBV2, the J gene TRBJ1-2; TRBD1 is a possible D gene (5 bases). V lost 10 bases to trimming and J lost 2 bases, with 11 bases between them. The CDR3 has 12 residues. In germline, CDR1 is SNHLY, CDR2 FYNNEI. CDR3 amino acids: CATGGENYGYTF. The CDR3 DNA follows: TGTGCCACCGGAGGGGAGAACTATGGCTACACCTTC. The full variable domain, in which reference TRBV2 and TRBJ1-2 provide the parts outside the CDR3, is EPEVTQTPSHQVTQMGQEVILRCVPISNHLYFYWYRQILGQKVEFLVSFYNNEISEKSEIFDDQFSVERPDGSNFTLKIRSTKLEDSAMYFCATGGENYGYTFGSGTRLTVV.

The chain is built from TRBV19 and TRBJ1-5; D may be TRBD1 (5 bases). Trimming removed 5 bases from V and 1 base from J, with 24 bases in between. Germline V CDR1 and CDR2: LNHDA, SQIVND (reference sequence). The CDR3 runs to 19 residues. DNA of the CDR3: TGTGCCAGTAGTTTGGGGGGGACGGGTATCTTCGGGAGCAATCAGCCCCAGCATTTT. Protein: CASSLGGTGIFGSNQPQHF.

This clone was seen a handful of times. This rearrangement joins TRBV7-2 to TRBJ2-5; 9 nucleotides agree with TRBD1. Germline V gene lookup returns CDR1 SGHTA and CDR2 FQGNSA. The CDR3 sequence is 18 residues long. J gave up 2 bases and V 4 bases, and 14 bases lay outside the gene matches. The CDR3 bases are TGTGCCAGCAGCTCCTTGGGGACAGGGAGAAAGGGGCAAGAGACCCAGTACTTC. Amino acid sequence: CASSSLGTGRKGQETQYF.

This sequence joins TRBV9 and TRBJ1-1; no clear D. The CDR3 spans 13 residues. The germline V gene encodes CDR1 SGDLS and CDR2 YYNGEE. Trimming pared 1 base from V and 5 bases from J, leaving 9 bases between. The CDR3 reads CASSVNGWTEAFF. CDR3 coding DNA: TGTGCCAGCAGCGTAAATGGGTGGACTGAAGCTTTCTTT.

The chain combines TRBV19 with TRBJ2-1; a weak D match, TRBD2 (6 bases). Germline V lookup: CDR1 LNHDA, CDR2 SQIVND (reference sequence). V was clipped by 6 bases and J by 5 bases, with 14 bases between them. CDR3 size: 14 residues. Here the CDR3 reads CASRSEGRNNEQFF. In nucleotides, the CDR3 is TGTGCCAGTAGATCGGAGGGGAGGAACAATGAGCAGTTCTTC.

The rearrangement uses TRBV5-6 and TRBJ2-7, with 11 bases matching TRBD2. Germline V gene lookup returns CDR1 SGHDT and CDR2 YYEEEE. Trimming at V came to 4 bases and at J to 2 bases, leaving 5 bases not matched to a gene. The CDR3 runs 15 residues. As DNA, the CDR3 is TGTGCCAGCAGCCCGGGACTAGCGGTAACCTACGAGCAGTACTTC. This gives the protein CASSPGLAVTYEQYF.

V gene TRBV5-8 combines with J gene TRBJ1-1; 7 nucleotides agree with TRBD1. The V segment lost 3 bases and the J segment 0 bases; nucleotides outside the gene matches: 8. Germline V CDR1 and CDR2: SGHTS, YDEGEE. CDR3 length: 16 amino acids. The CDR3 spells CASSSILGTVNTEAFF. In DNA, the CDR3 is TGTGCCAGCAGCTCTATACTGGGGACAGTGAACACTGAAGCTTTCTTT.

This chain's CDR3 is CASSLNVANNEQFF. CDR3 coding DNA: TGTGCCAGCAGCTTAAACGTGGCTAACAATGAGCAGTTCTTC. The V and J genes are TRBV7-6 and TRBJ2-1; the D is unclear. The CDR3 spans 14 residues. Germline-derived CDR1 and CDR2 are SGHVS and FNYEAQ. V was trimmed by 2 bases and J by 5 bases, leaving 10 bases between them.

This chain uses TRBV4-1 with TRBJ2-7; 9 nucleotides align to TRBD1. Germline V lookup: CDR1 MGHRA, CDR2 YSYEKL. Trimming cost V 0 bases and J 2 bases; bases outside gene matches: 5. CDR3 length equals 16 residues. CDR3 amino acids: CASSQDGTGIAYEQYF. Written as DNA, the CDR3 is TGCGCCAGCAGCCAAGACGGGACAGGGATTGCCTACGAGCAGTACTTC.

The chain is built from TRBV29-1 and TRBJ2-6; no reliable D call. The CDR3 consists of 13 residues. CDR1 and CDR2 (germline): SQVTM, ANQGSEA. V shed 6 bases and J shed 0 bases, with 6 bases lying between them. The CDR3 bases are TGCAGCGTCTTGGGCTCTGGGGCCAACGTCCTGACTTTC. It specifies CSVLGSGANVLTF.

In the case of this clone: This sample also contains other DNA sequences that code for the same CDR3. The chain joins TRBV9 to TRBJ2-7; TRBD2 agrees at 12 bases. CDR3 length: 16 residues. Germline trimming cut 3 bases from V and 0 bases from J; bases unmatched to any gene: 4. CDR1 is SGDLS, CDR2 YYNGEE, per germline. CDR3 coding DNA: TGTGCCAGCAGCGGGCTAGCGGGAGGGCCCTCCTACGAGCAGTACTTC. Its translation: CASSGLAGGPSYEQYF. Based on the CDR3 plus reference TRBV9 and TRBJ2-7, the full variable domain is DSGVTQTPKHLITATGQRVTLRCSPRSGDLSVYWYQQSLDQGLQFLIQYYNGEERAKGNILERFSAQQFPDLHSELNLSSLELGDSALYFCASSGLAGGPSYEQYFGPGTRLTVT.